This T cell receptor beta chain appears in the sequencing data of a study of shared clonotypes between healthy human individuals (dated by TCRdb to the early 2020s). Context from the whole study: The cohort comprised a couple of women and a few men aged 18 to 49 years. Per donor, three plates each were used for CD4 naive and CD4 memory, two for CD8 naive, and one for CD8 memory. Blood TCR repertoires of a handful of healthy adults were deeply sequenced to estimate repertoire size and the extent of clonotype sharing between individuals. Different laboratories and diverse techniques were used to prepare libraries and sequence TCR repertoires, to increase sequencing depth and limit assay-specific biases. Per donor, leukapheresis produced somewhere between about 0.85 and 10 billion PBMCs.

Spanning cysteine to phenylalanine, the CDR3 consists of 15 amino acids. Of the read, only the CDR3 DNA is kept; its 45 bases are in frame from base 1. V trim: 1 base; J trim: 1 base; unmatched bases: 3. Based on the germline V gene (reference sequence), the CDR1 and CDR2 sequences are PRHDT and FYEKMQ. Results and caveats for the whole study, not just this receptor: When a few donors were compared, the shared fraction of clonotypes was 5% to 6.5% for naive CD4, roughly 3.4% for naive CD8, 2.3% for memory CD4, and about 0.36% for memory CD8. Sampling was restricted to blood, and TCR repertoires in tissues likely differ from the TCR repertoires found in blood. Compared with non-shared clonotypes, the clonotypes found in all four sorted-subset donors had higher generation probabilities. Because the study included a small number of donors, the genetic and exposure-history diversity represented was limited. Estimated clonotype richness was generally larger for naive than for memory subsets. Incomplete sequencing was indicated by rarefaction of sorted-subset datasets, despite the large sequencing depth. Pairwise subsampling indicated that sequencing depth was expected to affect the degree of clonotype sharing among donors.

With regard to this clone: What this receptor recognizes is not known. Qualities for individual bases were not recorded, and no much larger clone is one base off.

CD8 naive samples were obtained by positive selection for CCR7 among CD45RO-negative cells, yielding a CD45RA+CCR7+ population from which TemRA cells were excluded. Healthy HIV-negative adults with no recently reported acute infections or vaccinations were included as donors. All donors were Caucasian adults living in Nashville, Tennessee, USA. After blood collection by leukapheresis, PBMCs were isolated using Ficoll-Histopaque density gradient centrifugation and then cryopreserved in the vapor phase of liquid nitrogen. Analytical flow cytometry was used to check the purity and quantity of every magnetically sorted T cell population. Each sorted fraction had its genomic DNA isolated and then quantified by UV absorbance on a Nanodrop 2000c. Using the deep immunoSEQ assay, TCR CDR3 regions were amplified from genomic DNA by multiplex PCR. Extracted genomic DNA from each cell subset was distributed evenly across all wells of several immunoSEQ 96-well plates, and each plate was treated as a replicate. For sorted subsets, around 0.2 ug genomic DNA, equal to about 30,000 T cell genomes, was loaded into each replicate PCR. Purified libraries were measured with a Qubit 3.0 fluorometer, size-checked on a Bioanalyzer 2100, and measured again with the KAPA Library Quantification kit. Every immunoSEQ 96-well plate was sequenced on a dedicated single-read 150-cycle Illumina NextSeq 550 flow cell. In the original analysis: Because the immunoSEQ output included only junctional sequences and no quality scores, the filtering could not be the same as the filtering used for full-length reads. Sequences were annotated with PyIR, a Python wrapper for IgBLAST v1.9, using IMGT germline references to assign V/J genes and CDR3. Reads were filtered out if the reads had weak V/J assignments (E-value above 1e-6), no CDR3, stop codons, out-of-frame junctions, or ambiguous translated residues. V3J clonotypes were defined as sequences sharing the same inferred V gene, J gene, and CDR3 amino acid sequence. To compute the percentage overlap between repertoires, the number of shared unique clonotypes was divided by the size of the smaller repertoire. Three approaches were used to assess repertoire richness: RTK rarefaction, the Chao1 estimator, and Recon v2.1 estimates of unobserved clonotypes. OLGA was used to compute generation probabilities for all TCRbeta clonotypes that the gDNA method yielded from a handful of donors. The source is immuneACCESS, and TCRdb retained only in-frame sequences with V and J called. Part of the clones is not carried over; for the studies checked, unresolved V genes explain less than half of this, and the remainder is unexplained. V, J and clone size derive from that table, while D and trimming were established from the DNA sequence. Here the sample has some 2 million clones; 85% to 95% occur a single time. Less than 1.5% of the sample is in the top ten clones.

The sequenced sample consisted of naive CD8+ T cells sorted from blood. The cell subset or site label, as the study defines it: CD45RA+CCR7+. The chain links TRBV13 with TRBJ2-7; a stretch of 8 junction bases matches TRBD2. The clonotype was recovered from a man aged 18 to 30 in good health. The DNA reads TGTGCCAGCAGCTTAGCGGGACTAGGTTCCTACGAGCAGTACTTC. This translates into CASSLAGLGSYEQYF. Full variable domain (CDR3 extended with the reference TRBV13 and TRBJ2-7 proteins): AAGVIQSPRHLIKEKRETATLKCYPIPRHDTVYWYQQGPGQDPQFLISFYEKMQSDKGSIPDRFSAQQFSDYHSELNMSSLELGDSALYFCASSLAGLGSYEQYFGPGTRLTVT.